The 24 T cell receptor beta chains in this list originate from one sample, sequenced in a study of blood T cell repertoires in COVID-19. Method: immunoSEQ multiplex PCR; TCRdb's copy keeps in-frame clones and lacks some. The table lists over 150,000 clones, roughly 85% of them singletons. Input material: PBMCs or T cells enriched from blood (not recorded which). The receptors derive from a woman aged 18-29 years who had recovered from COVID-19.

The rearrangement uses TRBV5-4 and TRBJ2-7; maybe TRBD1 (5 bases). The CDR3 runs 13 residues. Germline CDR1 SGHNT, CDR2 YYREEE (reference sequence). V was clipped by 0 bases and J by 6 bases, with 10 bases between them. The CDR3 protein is CASSLDQGREQYF. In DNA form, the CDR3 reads TGTGCCAGCAGCTTGGACCAGGGCCGCGAGCAGTACTTC.

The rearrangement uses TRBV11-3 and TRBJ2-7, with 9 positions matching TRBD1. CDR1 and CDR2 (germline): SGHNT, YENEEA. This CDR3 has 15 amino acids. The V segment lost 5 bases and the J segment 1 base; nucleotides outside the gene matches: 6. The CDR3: CASSTGQGESYEQYF. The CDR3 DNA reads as TGTGCCAGCAGCACGGGACAGGGAGAATCCTACGAGCAGTACTTC.

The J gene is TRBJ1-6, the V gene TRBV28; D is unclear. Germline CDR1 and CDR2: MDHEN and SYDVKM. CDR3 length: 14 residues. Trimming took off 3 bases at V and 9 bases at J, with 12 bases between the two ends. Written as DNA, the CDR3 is TGTGCCAGCAGTTTCGCCACTCGCTCTTCACCCCTCCACTTT. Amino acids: CASSFATRSSPLHF.

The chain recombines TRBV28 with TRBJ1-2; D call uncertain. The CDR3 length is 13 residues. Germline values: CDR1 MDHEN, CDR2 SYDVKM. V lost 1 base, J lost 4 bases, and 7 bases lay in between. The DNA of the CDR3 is TGTGCCAGCAGTTTATCCCGTAGCTATGGCTACACCTTC. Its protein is CASSLSRSYGYTF.

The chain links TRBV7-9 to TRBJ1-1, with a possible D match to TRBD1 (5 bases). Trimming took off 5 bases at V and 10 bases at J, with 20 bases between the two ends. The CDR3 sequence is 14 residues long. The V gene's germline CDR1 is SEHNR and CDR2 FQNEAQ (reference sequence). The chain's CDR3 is CASSTSQGSFSAFF. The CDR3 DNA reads TGTGCCAGCAGCACCTCTCAGGGTTCTTTCTCAGCTTTCTTT.

This CDR3 reads CASSLAGSSNQPQHF. CDR3 bases: TGTGCCAGCAGTTTAGCAGGGTCTAGCAATCAGCCCCAGCATTTT. The chain combines TRBV28 with TRBJ1-5; D is possibly TRBD1 (5 bases). This CDR3 is 15 amino acids long. Germline V lookup: CDR1 MDHEN, CDR2 SYDVKM. The V end was cut by 2 bases, the J end by 0 bases, with 8 bases between.

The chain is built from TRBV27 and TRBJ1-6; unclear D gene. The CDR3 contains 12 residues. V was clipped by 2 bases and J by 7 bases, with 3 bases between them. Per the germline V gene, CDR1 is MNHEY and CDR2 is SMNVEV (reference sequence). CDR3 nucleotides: TGTGCCAGCAGTTTACTCAATTCACCCCTCCACTTT. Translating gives CASSLLNSPLHF.

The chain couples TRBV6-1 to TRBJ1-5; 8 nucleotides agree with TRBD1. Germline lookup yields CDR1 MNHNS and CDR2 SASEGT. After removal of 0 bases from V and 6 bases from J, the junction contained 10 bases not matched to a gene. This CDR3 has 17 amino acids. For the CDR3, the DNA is TGTGCCAGCAGTGAAGCGCTCTCGACAGGGGTTGGTCAGCCCCAGCATTTT. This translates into CASSEALSTGVGQPQHF.

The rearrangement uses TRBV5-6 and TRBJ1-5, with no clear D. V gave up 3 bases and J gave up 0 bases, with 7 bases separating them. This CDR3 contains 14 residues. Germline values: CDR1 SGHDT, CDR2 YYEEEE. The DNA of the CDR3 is TGTGCCAGCAGCTATATTAATAGCAATCAGCCCCAGCATTTT. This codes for CASSYINSNQPQHF.

As DNA, the CDR3 is TGTGCCAGCAGCGTCTTCGGGACAGGGGACAATGAAAAACTGTTTTTT. It codes for CASSVFGTGDNEKLFF. V gene TRBV5-6 combines with J gene TRBJ1-4; 10 positions agree with TRBD1. The J segment lost 5 bases and the V segment lost 4 bases, leaving 8 bases of the junction unmatched. Germline V CDR1 and CDR2: SGHDT, YYEEEE. The CDR3 length is 16 residues.

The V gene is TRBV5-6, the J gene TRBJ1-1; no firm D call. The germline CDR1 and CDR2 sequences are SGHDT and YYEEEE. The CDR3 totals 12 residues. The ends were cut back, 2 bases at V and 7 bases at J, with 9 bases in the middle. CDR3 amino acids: CASSLPGVEAFF. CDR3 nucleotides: TGTGCCAGCAGCTTACCCGGGGTTGAAGCTTTCTTT.

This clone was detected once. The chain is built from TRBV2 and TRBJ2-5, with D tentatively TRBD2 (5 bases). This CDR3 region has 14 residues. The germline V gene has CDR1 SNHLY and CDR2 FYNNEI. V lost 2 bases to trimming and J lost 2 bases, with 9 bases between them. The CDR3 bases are TGTGCCAGCAGTGAATTGTTAGCGCAAGAGACCCAGTACTTC. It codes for CASSELLAQETQYF. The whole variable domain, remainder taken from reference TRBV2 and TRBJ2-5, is EPEVTQTPSHQVTQMGQEVILRCVPISNHLYFYWYRQILGQKVEFLVSFYNNEISEKSEIFDDQFSVERPDGSNFTLKIRSTKLEDSAMYFCASSELLAQETQYFGPGTRLLVL.

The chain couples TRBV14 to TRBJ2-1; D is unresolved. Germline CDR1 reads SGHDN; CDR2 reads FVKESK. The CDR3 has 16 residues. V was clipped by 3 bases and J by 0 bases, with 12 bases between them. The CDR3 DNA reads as TGTGCCAGCAGCCAGTTCACCGCTACCTCCTACAATGAGCAGTTCTTC. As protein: CASSQFTATSYNEQFF. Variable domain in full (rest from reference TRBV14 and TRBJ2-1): EAGVTQFPSHSVIEKGQTVTLRCDPISGHDNLYWYRRVMGKEIKFLLHFVKESKQDESGMPNNRFLAERTGGTYSTLKVQPAELEDSGVYFCASSQFTATSYNEQFFGPGTRLTVL.

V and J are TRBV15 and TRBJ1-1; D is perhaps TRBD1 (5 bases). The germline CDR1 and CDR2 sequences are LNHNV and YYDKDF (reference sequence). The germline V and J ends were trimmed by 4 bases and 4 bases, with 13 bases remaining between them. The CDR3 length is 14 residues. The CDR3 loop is CATSMQGSSTEAFF. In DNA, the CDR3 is TGTGCCACCAGCATGCAGGGTTCCAGCACTGAAGCTTTCTTT.

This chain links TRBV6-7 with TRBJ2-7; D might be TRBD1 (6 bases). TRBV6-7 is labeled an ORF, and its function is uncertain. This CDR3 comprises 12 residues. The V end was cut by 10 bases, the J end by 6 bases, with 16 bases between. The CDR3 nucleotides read TGTGCCACCCAGGGGCAGGGTTCCGAGCAGTACTTC. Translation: CATQGQGSEQYF.

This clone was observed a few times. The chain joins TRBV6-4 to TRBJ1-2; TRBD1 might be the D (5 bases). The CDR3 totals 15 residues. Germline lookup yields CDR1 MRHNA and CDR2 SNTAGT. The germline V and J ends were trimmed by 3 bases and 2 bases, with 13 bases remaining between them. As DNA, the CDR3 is TGTGCCAGCAGTGAGGGGCTGGAGCCCAACTATGGCTACACCTTC. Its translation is CASSEGLEPNYGYTF.

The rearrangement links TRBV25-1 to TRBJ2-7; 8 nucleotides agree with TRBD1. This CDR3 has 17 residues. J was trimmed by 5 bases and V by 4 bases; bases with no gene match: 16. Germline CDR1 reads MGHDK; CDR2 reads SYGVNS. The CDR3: CASSAPLGTGPPHEQYF. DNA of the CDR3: TGTGCCAGCAGTGCCCCCCTGGGGACAGGTCCCCCCCACGAGCAGTACTTC.

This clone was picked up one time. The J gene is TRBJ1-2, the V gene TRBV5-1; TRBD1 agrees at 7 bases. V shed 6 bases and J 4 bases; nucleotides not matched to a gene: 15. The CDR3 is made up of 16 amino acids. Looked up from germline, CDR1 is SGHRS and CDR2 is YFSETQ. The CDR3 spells CASNLGGGGDSYGYTF. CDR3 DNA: TGCGCCAGCAACCTGGGAGGAGGGGGCGACTCCTATGGCTACACCTTC.

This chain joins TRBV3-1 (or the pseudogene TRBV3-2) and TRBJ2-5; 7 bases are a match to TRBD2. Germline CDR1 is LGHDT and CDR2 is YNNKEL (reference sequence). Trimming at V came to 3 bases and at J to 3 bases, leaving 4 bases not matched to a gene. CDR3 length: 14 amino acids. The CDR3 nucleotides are TGTGCCAGCAGCCAGGCTGGGGGGGAAGAGACCCAGTACTTC. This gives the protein CASSQAGGEETQYF.

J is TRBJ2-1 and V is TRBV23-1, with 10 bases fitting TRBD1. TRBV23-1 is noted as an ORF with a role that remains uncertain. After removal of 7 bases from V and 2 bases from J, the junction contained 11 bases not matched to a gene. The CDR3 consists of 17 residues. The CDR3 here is CASTRRWTGGPYNEQFF. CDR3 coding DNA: TGCGCCAGCACCCGGCGGTGGACAGGGGGGCCCTACAATGAGCAGTTCTTC.

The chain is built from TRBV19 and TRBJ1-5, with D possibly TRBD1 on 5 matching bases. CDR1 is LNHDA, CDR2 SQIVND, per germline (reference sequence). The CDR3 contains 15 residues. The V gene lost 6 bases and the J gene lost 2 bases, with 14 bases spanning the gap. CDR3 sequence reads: CASSTGGRGNQPQHF. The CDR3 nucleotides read TGTGCCAGTAGCACCGGGGGGAGGGGCAATCAGCCCCAGCATTTT.

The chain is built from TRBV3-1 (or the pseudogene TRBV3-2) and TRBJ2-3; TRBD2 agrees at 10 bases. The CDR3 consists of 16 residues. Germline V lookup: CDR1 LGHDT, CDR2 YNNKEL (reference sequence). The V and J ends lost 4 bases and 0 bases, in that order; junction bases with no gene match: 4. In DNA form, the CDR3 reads TGTGCCAGCAGCCGGGGTAGCGGGGGGAGCACAGATACGCAGTATTTT. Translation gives CASSRGSGGSTDTQYF.

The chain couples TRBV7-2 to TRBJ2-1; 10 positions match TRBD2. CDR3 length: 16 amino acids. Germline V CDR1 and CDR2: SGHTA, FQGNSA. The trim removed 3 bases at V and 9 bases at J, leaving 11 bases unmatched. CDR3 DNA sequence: TGTGCCAGCAGCTTCCCCCGGCTAGCGGGAGAGATTGAGCAGTTCTTC. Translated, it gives CASSFPRLAGEIEQFF.

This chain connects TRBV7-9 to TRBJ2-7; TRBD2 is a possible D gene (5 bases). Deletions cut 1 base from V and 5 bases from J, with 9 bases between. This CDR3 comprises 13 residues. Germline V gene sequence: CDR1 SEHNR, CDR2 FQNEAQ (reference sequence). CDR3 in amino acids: CASSLVWGDEQYF. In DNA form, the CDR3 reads TGTGCCAGCAGCTTAGTATGGGGAGACGAGCAGTACTTC.